The source of this T cell receptor beta chain is a study of blood T cell repertoires in COVID-19. On the study more broadly: Collection of acute and convalescent COVID-19 samples took place in the United States, Italy and Spain. PBMCs, B-cell-depleted T cells, or T cells provided the cDNA or gDNA that made up the material.

How the authors handled the data: Amplification from reference gene primers served as the basis for estimated nucleated cell counts. Sequenced by immunoSEQ multiplex PCR; TCRdb stores in-frame clones only, minus some. The D gene and trimming were derived from the DNA, and the V and J assignments and clone size from that table. Of over 150,000 clones in the sample, just over 85% were seen once. The germline CDR1 and CDR2 sequences are SNHLY and FYNNEI. CDR3 length: 16 residues. Trimming pared 2 bases from V and 3 bases from J, leaving 13 bases between. Specimen: peripheral blood. The TCR originated in a man aged 45 to 65 with active or convalescent COVID-19. The gene calls are TRBV2 and TRBJ1-4; D is perhaps TRBD1 (6 bases). The CDR3, as DNA: TGTGCCAGCAGTGAATTTGCAGGGGTCTCTAATGAAAAACTGTTTTTT. It translates to CASSEFAGVSNEKLFF.